This T cell receptor beta chain was retrieved from a study of T cell repertoires in ileal Crohn's disease. Study outcomes and limitations: Mucosal expansions were suggested to be mainly CD8 T cells.

About this clone itself: Its antigen is still unknown.

The assay was immunoSEQ multiplex PCR, and TCRdb's table has in-frame clones only and misses some. Among about 13,000 clones listed, more than 60% were seen once. This CDR3 is 16 amino acids long. Trimming pared 5 bases from V and 0 bases from J, leaving 11 bases between. Documented time point: neoterminal ileum biopsy at postoperative endoscopy, about 6 months after surgery. The sample was ileal tissue. This receptor was taken from an adult with Crohn's disease. The chain couples TRBV7-1 to TRBJ2-6, with D perhaps matching TRBD1 (5 bases). TRBV7-1 counts as an open reading frame of uncertain function. The CDR3 DNA follows: TGTGCCAGCAGCGTTGACAGTAGCTCTGGGGCCAACGTCCTGACTTTC. Its translation: CASSVDSSSGANVLTF.